Listed here are 18 T cell receptor beta chains from one sample, sequenced in a study of cytomegalovirus exposure and HLA in healthy donors. The study ran its PCR with 60 Vbeta and 13 Jbeta primers. The data were produced by immunoSEQ multiplex PCR, yet TCRdb's version contains in-frame clones alone and is incomplete. Its clone listing holds some 82,000 clones. The source material was PBMCs. The source is a woman aged 25 to 45 in good health and CMV-seronegative.

J is TRBJ1-1 and V is TRBV2; 9 bases agree with TRBD1. The germline V gene encodes CDR1 SNHLY and CDR2 FYNNEI. The CDR3 sequence is 17 residues long. The V segment lost 1 base and the J segment 4 bases; nucleotides outside the gene matches: 10. Here the CDR3 reads CASSEVTGGDGVTEAFF. The CDR3, as DNA: TGTGCCAGCAGTGAAGTGACAGGGGGTGATGGAGTCACTGAAGCTTTCTTT.

This chain connects TRBV27 to TRBJ2-7, with TRBD2 as a possible D gene (6 bases). Trimming took 3 bases from V and 6 from J, leaving 15 bases between them. Germline CDR1 is MNHEY and CDR2 is SMNVEV (reference sequence). This CDR3 region has 14 residues. This CDR3 reads CASSLGGLRTEQYF. CDR3 bases: TGTGCCAGCAGTTTGGGGGGACTCCGCACCGAGCAGTACTTC.

On this clone itself: The sample has other DNA sequences that encode this CDR3 too. In DNA, the CDR3 is TGCAGCGTCGGGACTGCCCAAGAGACCCAGTACTTC. It encodes CSVGTAQETQYF. The chain uses TRBV29-1 and TRBJ2-5; the D gene is possibly TRBD2 (6 bases). This CDR3 region has 12 residues. Germline-derived CDR1 and CDR2 are SQVTM and ANQGSEA. V lost 6 bases to trimming and J lost 1 base, with 9 bases between them. Combining the CDR3 with reference TRBV29-1 and TRBJ2-5 gives the whole variable domain SAVISQKPSRDICQRGTSLTIQCQVDSQVTMMFWYRQQPGQSLTLIATANQGSEATYESGFVIDKFPISRPNLTFSTLTVSNMSPEDSSIYLCSVGTAQETQYFGPGTRLLVL.

The J gene is TRBJ1-1, the V gene TRBV11-2; 7 positions agree with TRBD1. With 7 bases clipped from V and 0 bases from J, the junction kept 5 bases outside the gene matches. CDR3 size: 14 residues. Germline assignment: CDR1 SGHAT and CDR2 FQNNGV. CDR3 in amino acids: CASIGTALNTEAFF. DNA for the CDR3: TGTGCCAGCATCGGGACAGCCTTGAACACTGAAGCTTTCTTT.

This chain uses TRBV6-1 with TRBJ1-2, with TRBD1 matching 10 bases. Trimming cost V 8 bases and J 8 bases; bases outside gene matches: 8. Germline V gene lookup returns CDR1 MNHNS and CDR2 SASEGT. This CDR3 spans 13 amino acids. The DNA of the CDR3 is TGTGCCAGCTCGACAGGGGGCTTTGAGGGCTACACCTTC. It yields the protein CASSTGGFEGYTF.

The chain couples TRBV30 to TRBJ1-1; D possibly corresponds to TRBD1 (5 bases). V lost 3 bases and J 3 bases, leaving 11 bases between the germline ends. The CDR3 is 13 amino acids. Per the germline V gene, CDR1 is GTSNPN and CDR2 is SVGIG (reference sequence). In nucleotides, the CDR3 is TGTGCCTGGAGGGAACCGGGGGACACTGAAGCTTTCTTT. Translating it yields CAWREPGDTEAFF.

The genes are TRBV6-5 and TRBJ1-2; no firm D call. This CDR3 contains 14 residues. Between the trimmed V and J ends, which lost 6 bases and 4 bases, there was a span of 15 bases. The germline CDR1 and CDR2 sequences are MNHEY and SVGAGI. CDR3 sequence (DNA): TGTGCCAGCAGGCGAGGGTCAGGTATCTATGGCTACACCTTC. It specifies CASRRGSGIYGYTF.

The chain uses TRBV18 and TRBJ2-1; TRBD2 matches at 13 bases. The CDR3 runs 16 residues. After removal of 0 bases from V and 7 bases from J, the junction contained 3 bases not matched to a gene. Germline lookup yields CDR1 KGHSH and CDR2 LQKENI. The CDR3 here is CASSPPVLAGGNEQFF. The CDR3 coding sequence is TGTGCCAGCTCACCACCAGTACTAGCGGGGGGGAATGAGCAGTTCTTC. The full variable domain, in which reference TRBV18 and TRBJ2-1 provide the parts outside the CDR3, is NAGVMQNPRHLVRRRGQEARLRCSPMKGHSHVYWYRQLPEEGLKFMVYLQKENIIDESGMPKERFSAEFPKEGPSILRIQQVVRGDSAAYFCASSPPVLAGGNEQFFGPGTRLTVL.

V is TRBV2 and J is TRBJ2-2; 7 nucleotides align to TRBD1. The CDR3 has 13 amino acids. V was clipped by 5 bases and J by 6 bases; unmatched bases: 3. The germline CDR1 and CDR2 sequences are SNHLY and FYNNEI. The CDR3 here is CASSLDRPGELFF. DNA for the CDR3: TGTGCCAGCAGTCTGGACAGGCCCGGGGAGCTGTTTTTT.

The chain employs TRBV6-5 and TRBJ2-2; D possibly corresponds to TRBD2 (6 bases). Per the germline V gene, CDR1 is MNHEY and CDR2 is SVGAGI. The CDR3 is 15 amino acids. The V end was cut by 0 bases, the J end by 6 bases, with 11 bases between. The CDR3 DNA sequence: TGTGCCAGCAGTTACTCGGCGGGGTTGGCCGGGGAGCTGTTTTTT. This encodes CASSYSAGLAGELFF.

The CDR3 DNA follows: TGCAGCGTTGACTCGGGGTACAATGAGCAGTTCTTC. Amino acids: CSVDSGYNEQFF. J is TRBJ2-1 and V is TRBV29-1; D might be TRBD2 (5 bases). Germline V CDR1 and CDR2: SQVTM, ANQGSEA. V gave up 3 bases and J gave up 4 bases, with 7 bases separating them. The CDR3 length is 12 residues.

This sequence joins TRBV5-1 and TRBJ2-5; 9 bases agree with TRBD2. The CDR3 runs to 16 residues. The germline CDR1 and CDR2 sequences are SGHRS and YFSETQ. Trimming cost V 4 bases and J 4 bases; bases outside gene matches: 11. The CDR3 bases are TGCGCCAGCAGCCCGATGGGGCGGGGGGGCCGAGAGACCCAGTACTTC. Protein sequence: CASSPMGRGGRETQYF. The variable domain in full, completed from reference TRBV5-1 and TRBJ2-5, reads KAGVTQTPRYLIKTRGQQVTLSCSPISGHRSVSWYQQTPGQGLQFLFEYFSETQRNKGNFPGRFSGRQFSNSRSEMNVSTLELGDSALYLCASSPMGRGGRETQYFGPGTRLLVL.

CDR3 in DNA: TGTGCCAGCAGCCCTACAGGGGCGGCCTACAATGAGCAGTTCTTC. It is translated as CASSPTGAAYNEQFF. The J gene is TRBJ2-1, the V gene TRBV7-6; TRBD1 agrees at 7 bases. Germline CDR1 SGHVS, CDR2 FNYEAQ. The CDR3 loop spans 15 amino acids. J lost 2 bases, V lost 5 bases, and 6 bases had no gene match.

The rearrangement uses TRBV2 and TRBJ1-2; no firm D call. Germline V gene sequence: CDR1 SNHLY, CDR2 FYNNEI. The V end lost 8 bases, the J end lost 4 bases, and 8 bases lay between the germline ends. The CDR3 extends over 11 amino acids. The CDR3 here is CASAGIYGYTF. For the CDR3, the DNA is TGTGCCAGCGCAGGCATCTATGGCTACACCTTC. The entire variable domain, with the rest obtained from reference TRBV2 and TRBJ1-2, is as follows: EPEVTQTPSHQVTQMGQEVILRCVPISNHLYFYWYRQILGQKVEFLVSFYNNEISEKSEIFDDQFSVERPDGSNFTLKIRSTKLEDSAMYFCASAGIYGYTFGSGTRLTVV.

The chain employs TRBV1 and TRBJ2-3; the table assigns TRBD2, which was not confirmed against the DNA. TRBV1 is reported as a pseudogene. This CDR3 region has 17 residues. The CDR3 DNA sequence: TGCACCAGCAGCCAAGAAACTAGCTCTTACCCCACAGATACGCAGTATTTT. Its protein is CTSSQETSSYPTDTQYF.

V and J are TRBV5-1 and TRBJ2-1; tentatively, D is TRBD1 (5 bases). The V gene lost 4 bases and the J gene lost 0 bases, with 17 bases spanning the gap. The germline CDR1 and CDR2 sequences are SGHRS and YFSETQ. This CDR3 region has 17 residues. CDR3 in amino acids: CASSLRVTAGSYNEQFF. The CDR3 DNA sequence: TGCGCCAGCAGCCTCAGGGTTACGGCTGGCTCCTACAATGAGCAGTTCTTC. Using reference TRBV5-1 and TRBJ2-1 for the parts outside the CDR3, the full variable domain is KAGVTQTPRYLIKTRGQQVTLSCSPISGHRSVSWYQQTPGQGLQFLFEYFSETQRNKGNFPGRFSGRQFSNSRSEMNVSTLELGDSALYLCASSLRVTAGSYNEQFFGPGTRLTVL.

The chain has TRBV29-1 and TRBJ1-1; D is ambiguous. The germline V gene has CDR1 SQVTM and CDR2 ANQGSEA. The CDR3 is made up of 11 amino acids. Trimming took off 8 bases at V and 4 bases at J, with 11 bases between the two ends. CDR3 residues: CSPRFSTEAFF. CDR3 nucleotide sequence: TGCAGCCCGAGGTTTAGCACTGAAGCTTTCTTT.

The V call is TRBV19, the J call TRBJ1-3; D remains ambiguous. V lost 5 bases and J 0 bases, leaving 17 bases between the germline ends. The CDR3 sequence is 17 residues long. In germline, CDR1 is LNHDA, CDR2 SQIVND (reference sequence). CDR3 in amino acids: CASSDHFSRNSGNTIYF. DNA of the CDR3: TGTGCCAGTAGTGACCACTTCTCGAGGAACTCTGGAAACACCATATATTTT. Variable domain in full (rest from reference TRBV19 and TRBJ1-3): DGGITQSPKYLFRKEGQNVTLSCEQNLNHDAMYWYRQDPGQGLRLIYYSQIVNDFQKGDIAEGYSVSREKKESFPLTVTSAQKNPTAFYLCASSDHFSRNSGNTIYFGEGSWLTVV.